Shown below are 28 T cell receptor beta chains from a single sample sequenced in a study of T-cell reconstitution after alpha-beta-depleted transplantation in children. Preparation of the TCRbeta library was carried out with unique molecular identifiers. TCRdb itself ran the PCR reads through MiXCR, one entry per CDR3 protein. The sample has fewer than 700,000 distinct CDR3 sequences; 13% are singletons. The sample was PBMCs, mostly from graft donor cells, taken 360 days after TCRalphabeta/CD19-depleted stem cell transplant. The source of these receptors is a male patient between 5 and 17 years old who had a stem cell transplant for acute myeloid leukemia, so the T cells may come from the graft donor.

The rearrangement joins TRBV5-1 to TRBJ2-1; weak D call: TRBD1 (6 bases). The germline V gene has CDR1 SGHRS and CDR2 YFSETQ. This CDR3 has 14 amino acids. Trimming removed 5 bases at V and 8 bases at J, with 17 bases between. The CDR3 sequence: CASSQGRGIDEQFF. DNA of the CDR3: TGCGCCAGCAGTCAGGGGAGAGGGATTGATGAGCAGTTCTTC.

The chain recombines TRBV21-1 with TRBJ2-1. TRBV21-1 is tagged as a pseudogene. CDR3 size: 13 residues. DNA for the CDR3: TGTGCCAGCAGCAAAAACGAACACAATGAGCAGTTCTTC. It codes for CASSKNEHNEQFF.

As concerns this clonotype: Given the absence of the conserved phenylalanine or tryptophan at the CDR3 end, a read error is likely. The chain joins TRBV12-3 or TRBV12-4 to TRBJ2-1, with no clear D. V lost 0 bases and J lost 7, with 1 base in between. This CDR3 contains 11 residues. CDR3 in amino acids: CASSLANEQFY. The CDR3 region has the DNA TGTGCCAGCAGTTTAGCGAATGAGCAGTTCTAC.

In its sample, this clonotype was seen many times. This chain joins TRBV14 and TRBJ2-5; tentatively, D is TRBD1 (6 bases). The length of the CDR3 is 14 residues. CDR1 is SGHDN and CDR2 is FVKESK in the germline V gene. Trimming pared 1 base from V and 9 bases from J, leaving 15 bases between. This CDR3 is CASSQVGHLKAQYF. The CDR3 DNA follows: TGTGCCAGCAGCCAAGTGGGACACCTAAAAGCCCAGTACTTC.

This clonotype was found a few times. The chain links TRBV7-2 to TRBJ2-1; 8 bases agree with TRBD2. With V trimmed by 5 bases and J by 3 bases, 9 bases remained unmatched. Germline CDR1 reads SGHTA; CDR2 reads FQGNSA. The CDR3 has 16 residues. CDR3 in DNA: TGTGCCAGCAGCGATCTGGCGGGGGGCTTCTACAATGAGCAGTTCTTC. Residues: CASSDLAGGFYNEQFF.

The table lists this clonotype with many counts. The chain has TRBV29-1 and TRBJ2-7; weak D call: TRBD1 (6 bases). CDR1 and CDR2 from the germline V gene are SQVTM and ANQGSEA. CDR3 size: 14 residues. Deletions cut 3 bases from V and 2 bases from J, with 14 bases between. The CDR3: CSVDVGAEPYEQYF. The CDR3 coding sequence is TGCAGCGTTGATGTGGGGGCAGAACCCTACGAGCAGTACTTC.

J is TRBJ2-7 and V is TRBV29-1, with TRBD1 matching 7 bases. Germline V gene data show CDR1 as SQVTM and CDR2 as ANQGSEA. This CDR3 contains 12 residues. V gave up 6 bases and J gave up 2 bases; unmatched junction bases: 4. CDR3 nucleotides: TGCAGCGTGACGGGACAGCCCTACGAGCAGTACTTC. It codes for CSVTGQPYEQYF.

This clonotype has just a few counts. The chain carries TRBV29-1 and TRBJ2-7, with 7 bases matching TRBD2. The V gene's germline CDR1 is SQVTM and CDR2 ANQGSEA. The V and J ends lost 4 bases and 7 bases, in that order; junction bases with no gene match: 10. CDR3 length: 13 residues. CDR3 bases: TGCAGCGTTGGGACTAGGTTATCATTAGAGCAGTACTTC. Protein product: CSVGTRLSLEQYF.

The chain combines TRBV10-3 with TRBJ2-3; 9 bases agree with TRBD1. This CDR3 contains 16 residues. Unmatched junction bases numbered 7, after V lost 3 bases and J lost 3 bases. CDR1 ENHRY and CDR2 SYGVKD come from the germline V gene. This CDR3 is CAISDPGGQGTDTQYF. The CDR3 DNA follows: TGTGCCATCAGTGACCCGGGGGGACAGGGAACAGATACGCAGTATTTT.

This clonotype was recorded a few times. CDR3 DNA sequence: TGTGCCAGTTTTCGGGGTGAAGCTTTCTTT. Protein: CASFRGEAFF. The chain recombines TRBV19 with TRBJ1-1; D gene ambiguous. V was trimmed by 8 bases and J by 7 bases, leaving 8 bases between them. The CDR3 spans 10 residues. Germline V gives CDR1 LNHDA, CDR2 SQIVND (reference sequence). Filled out from reference TRBV19 and TRBJ1-1, the complete variable domain reads DGGITQSPKYLFRKEGQNVTLSCEQNLNHDAMYWYRQDPGQGLRLIYYSQIVNDFQKGDIAEGYSVSREKKESFPLTVTSAQKNPTAFYLCASFRGEAFFGQGTRLTVV.

The CDR3 reads CASSWSGGDGYTF. Written as DNA, the CDR3 is TGTGCCAGCAGCTGGTCAGGGGGAGATGGCTACACCTTC. The chain is built from TRBV7-3 and TRBJ1-2; 7 nucleotides agree with TRBD1. Germline loops: CDR1 SGHTA, CDR2 FQGTGA. J lost 6 bases, V lost 4 bases, and 5 bases had no gene match. The CDR3 is 13 amino acids.

This clonotype was seen at least ten times. The chain has TRBV29-1 and TRBJ2-7, with D uncertain. The CDR3 covers 13 residues. V lost 3 bases and J 0 bases, leaving 9 bases between the germline ends. Germline V CDR1 and CDR2: SQVTM, ANQGSEA. CDR3 in amino acids: CSVEGKSSYEQYF. For the CDR3, the DNA is TGCAGCGTTGAGGGCAAGTCCTCCTACGAGCAGTACTTC.

The chain has TRBV6-5 and TRBJ1-2, with D hard to call. Germline lookup yields CDR1 MNHEY and CDR2 SVGAGI. The CDR3 is 14 amino acids. Trimming stripped 0 bases from V and 12 bases from J, with 17 bases between. CDR3 region: CASSYSAEAGRDTF. CDR3 DNA: TGTGCCAGCAGTTACTCCGCGGAGGCAGGCCGGGACACCTTC.

The chain combines TRBV5-6 with TRBJ2-1, with TRBD2 as a possible D gene (5 bases). Trimming cost V 6 bases and J 3 bases, with 13 bases left between them. In germline, CDR1 is SGHDT, CDR2 YYEEEE. The CDR3 loop spans 14 amino acids. The CDR3 sequence: CASTKLDVYNEQFF. CDR3 DNA sequence: TGTGCCAGCACCAAACTAGACGTCTACAATGAGCAGTTCTTC.

This clonotype turned up a few times. V usage is TRBV12-3 or TRBV12-4 and J usage is TRBJ2-1; D is unclear. V was pared by 5 bases and J by 3 bases, with 5 bases between. The CDR3 runs to 12 residues. Here the CDR3 reads CASSGNYNEQFF. DNA of the CDR3: TGTGCCAGCAGTGGTAACTACAATGAGCAGTTCTTC.

This clonotype was picked up many times. The chain links TRBV6-2 or TRBV6-3 to TRBJ2-5; 14 bases line up with TRBD2. J lost 1 base, V lost 4 bases, and 5 bases had no gene match. The CDR3 covers 17 residues. Germline CDR1 and CDR2: MNHEY and SVGEGT. The CDR3 is CASSSQTSGRAQETQYF. For the CDR3, the DNA is TGTGCCAGCAGTTCTCAGACTAGCGGGAGGGCCCAAGAGACCCAGTACTTC.

This clonotype has only a few counts. The chain recombines TRBV27 with TRBJ2-1, with no clear D. The CDR3 length is 14 residues. Trimming stripped 5 bases from V and 8 bases from J, with 16 bases between. Per germline, CDR1 MNHEY and CDR2 SMNVEV (reference sequence). The chain's CDR3 is CASSPSKRVDEQFF. Written as DNA, the CDR3 is TGTGCCAGCAGTCCGTCGAAGCGTGTCGATGAGCAGTTCTTC.

In DNA form, the CDR3 reads TGTGCCAGCAGCTTAGCGGCGACTAGCGGTCCGGCCCTCTACGAGCAGTACTTC. Translation: CASSLAATSGPALYEQYF. This rearrangement joins TRBV7-2 to TRBJ2-7; 9 bases are a match to TRBD2. Looked up from germline, CDR1 is SGHTA and CDR2 is FQGNSA. The CDR3 extends over 18 amino acids. V dropped 0 bases and J dropped 3; count of bases not matched to a gene: 12.

This clonotype has a count of ten or more. The chain has TRBV5-1 and TRBJ2-5, with 8 bases matching TRBD2. This CDR3 is built from 15 residues. After removal of 3 bases from V and 2 bases from J, the junction contained 6 bases not matched to a gene. Germline CDR1 and CDR2: SGHRS and YFSETQ. The CDR3 DNA sequence: TGCGCCAGCAGCTGGGCTAGCGGGTGGCAAGAGACCCAGTACTTC. Translation: CASSWASGWQETQYF.

This rearrangement joins TRBV28 to TRBJ2-5; D is ambiguous. Trimming left V 3 bases short and J 2 bases short, with 10 bases between. CDR3 size: 14 residues. The germline V gene has CDR1 MDHEN and CDR2 SYDVKM. The DNA for the CDR3 is TGTGCCAGCAGTTTGGAGTCCCCGCAAGAGACCCAGTACTTC. Its translation: CASSLESPQETQYF.

At least ten counts were recorded for this clonotype. V and J are TRBV29-1 and TRBJ2-3, with D possibly TRBD1 on 8 matching bases. V shed 4 bases and J shed 4 bases, with 15 bases lying between them. CDR1 is SQVTM, CDR2 ANQGSEA, per germline. The CDR3 covers 14 residues. This chain's CDR3 is CSVGTGRVPDTQYF. CDR3 in DNA: TGCAGCGTTGGGACAGGGAGGGTACCAGATACGCAGTATTTT.

The chain recombines TRBV29-1 with TRBJ1-6; D ambiguous. The CDR3 has 13 residues. CDR1 and CDR2 from the germline V gene are SQVTM and ANQGSEA. Trimming cost V 7 bases and J 6 bases, with 13 bases left between them. The DNA of the CDR3 is TGCAGCGCTATACTGGGAGTTAATTCACCCCTCCACTTT. Its protein is CSAILGVNSPLHF. Looking up the rest from reference TRBV29-1 and TRBJ1-6 gives the full variable domain: SAVISQKPSRDICQRGTSLTIQCQVDSQVTMMFWYRQQPGQSLTLIATANQGSEATYESGFVIDKFPISRPNLTFSTLTVSNMSPEDSSIYLCSAILGVNSPLHFGNGTRLTVT.

This clonotype has just a few counts. The rearrangement links TRBV7-8 to TRBJ2-4; D perhaps matches TRBD1 (6 bases). The CDR3 consists of 17 residues. Germline CDR1 and CDR2: SGHVS and FQNEAQ. V gave up 0 bases and J gave up 1 base, with 13 bases separating them. The CDR3 DNA reads TGTGCCAGCAGCTTAGCCAACAGGGTTTCGGCCAAAAACATTCAGTACTTC. Protein sequence: CASSLANRVSAKNIQYF.

This chain joins TRBV12-3 or TRBV12-4 and TRBJ2-3; TRBD1 aligns across 10 bases. With V trimmed by 5 bases and J by 5 bases, 4 bases remained unmatched. The CDR3 has 14 amino acids. CDR3: CASSETGGLDTQYF. Written as DNA, the CDR3 is TGTGCCAGCAGTGAGACAGGGGGCTTAGATACGCAGTATTTT.

The CDR3 sequence is CASTLLGNRVQGEQYF. CDR3 DNA: TGTGCCAGCACCCTACTGGGGAACAGGGTCCAAGGGGAGCAGTACTTC. The genes are TRBV12-3 or TRBV12-4 and TRBJ2-7; D perhaps matches TRBD1 (6 bases). CDR3 length: 16 residues. Trimming stripped 7 bases from V and 7 bases from J, with 26 bases between.

This clonotype was detected only a few times. V is TRBV12-3 or TRBV12-4 and J is TRBJ2-7, with unresolved D. The CDR3 extends over 14 amino acids. V dropped 8 bases and J dropped 1 base, with 15 bases sitting between them. CDR3 amino acids: CASRQNSFSYEQYF. CDR3 in DNA: TGTGCCAGCCGACAAAATTCCTTTTCCTACGAGCAGTACTTC.

Regarding this clonotype: A single base separates this from a much larger clone, so it may be a read error. The chain employs TRBV10-3 and TRBJ2-5; D assignment may be TRBD1 or TRBD2 (5 bases each). The CDR3 consists of 13 residues. The V gene lost 6 bases and the J gene lost 4 bases, with 12 bases spanning the gap. Germline CDR1 is ENHRY and CDR2 is SYGVKD. This chain's CDR3 is CAISGANGETQYF. The DNA for the CDR3 is TGTGCCATCAGCGGGGCGAACGGAGAGACCCAGTACTTC.

This clonotype was picked up a small number of times. The chain couples TRBV11-1 to TRBJ2-1; TRBD2 might be the D (7 bases). The V end was cut by 5 bases, the J end by 8 bases, with 28 bases between. Germline loops: CDR1 SGHAT, CDR2 FQDESV (reference sequence). The length of the CDR3 is 18 residues. The CDR3 DNA reads as TGTGCCAGCAGCACGACGGTTCCTCGGGGACACCGGGAGGATGAGCAGTTCTTC. Translation gives CASSTTVPRGHREDEQFF.